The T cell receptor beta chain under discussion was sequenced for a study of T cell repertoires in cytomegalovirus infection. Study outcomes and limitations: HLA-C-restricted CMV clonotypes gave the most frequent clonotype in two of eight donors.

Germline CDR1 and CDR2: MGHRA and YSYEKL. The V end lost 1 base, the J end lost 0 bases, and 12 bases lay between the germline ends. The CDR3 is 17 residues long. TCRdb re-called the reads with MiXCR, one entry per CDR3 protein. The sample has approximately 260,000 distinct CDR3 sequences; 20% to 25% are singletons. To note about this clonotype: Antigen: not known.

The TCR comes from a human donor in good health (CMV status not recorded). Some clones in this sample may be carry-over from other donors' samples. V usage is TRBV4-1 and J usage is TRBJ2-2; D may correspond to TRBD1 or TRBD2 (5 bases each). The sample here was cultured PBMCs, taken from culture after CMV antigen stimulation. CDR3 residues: CASSQGGRGPNTGELFF. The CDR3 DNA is TGCGCCAGCAGCCAAGGGGGACGGGGCCCGAACACCGGGGAGCTGTTTTTT.